One and the same sample provided the 18 T cell receptor beta chains below, sequenced in a study of blood T cell repertoires in COVID-19. The protocol was immunoSEQ multiplex PCR, while the TCRdb copy is restricted to in-frame clones and leaves out a portion. The top ten hold 10% to 15% of the sample, which has roughly 150,000 clones, 75% to 90% seen once. Specimen: peripheral blood. All receptors come from a man younger than 30 with COVID-19, enrolled during active disease.

This CDR3 reads CASGLDPGGYAGELFF. For the CDR3, the DNA is TGTGCTAGTGGTTTGGACCCGGGGGGGTACGCCGGGGAGCTGTTTTTT. This chain joins TRBV12-5 and TRBJ2-2, with TRBD2 matching over 8 bases. V lost 1 base, J lost 6 bases, and 7 bases stayed unmatched. CDR1 and CDR2 from the germline V gene are LGHNT and FRNRAP. CDR3 length: 16 residues. Full variable domain (rest looked up from reference TRBV12-5 and TRBJ2-2): DARVTQTPRHKVTEMGQEVTMRCQPILGHNTVFWYRQTMMQGLELLAYFRNRAPLDDSGMPKDRFSAEMPDATLATLKIQPSEPRDSAVYFCASGLDPGGYAGELFFGEGSRLTVL.

V is TRBV25-1 and J is TRBJ1-2, with 8 bases lining up with TRBD1. J lost 5 bases, V lost 1 base, and 15 bases had no gene match. CDR3 length equals 18 residues. Germline CDR1 is MGHDK and CDR2 is SYGVNS. CDR3 amino acids: CASSEFETGVDIGYGYTF. Here the CDR3 DNA reads TGTGCCAGCAGTGAATTCGAGACAGGGGTTGATATCGGGTATGGCTACACCTTC.

The genes are TRBV5-1 and TRBJ1-2, with D perhaps matching TRBD1 (5 bases). The V end was cut by 1 base, the J end by 2 bases, with 12 bases between. The CDR3 runs 15 residues. Germline V CDR1 and CDR2: SGHRS, YFSETQ. CDR3: CASSLMQGPNYGYTF. For the CDR3, the DNA is TGCGCCAGCAGCTTGATGCAGGGCCCCAACTATGGCTACACCTTC. Full variable domain (rest looked up from reference TRBV5-1 and TRBJ1-2): KAGVTQTPRYLIKTRGQQVTLSCSPISGHRSVSWYQQTPGQGLQFLFEYFSETQRNKGNFPGRFSGRQFSNSRSEMNVSTLELGDSALYLCASSLMQGPNYGYTFGSGTRLTVV.

V and J are TRBV4-1 and TRBJ1-5, with D possibly being TRBD1 (5 bases). V dropped 8 bases and J dropped 0 bases, with 14 bases sitting between them. Germline CDR1 MGHRA, CDR2 YSYEKL. This CDR3 comprises 15 residues. CDR3 DNA sequence: TGCGCCAGCGGAGAGACAGAGTATAGCAATCAGCCCCAGCATTTT. This translates into CASGETEYSNQPQHF.

The CDR3 region is CASSYRRLAGWGETQYF. The DNA of the CDR3 is TGTGCCAGCAGTTACCGTCGACTAGCGGGATGGGGAGAGACCCAGTACTTC. The chain recombines TRBV6-2 or TRBV6-3 with TRBJ2-5; 11 bases are a match to TRBD2. V shed 2 bases and J 4 bases; nucleotides not matched to a gene: 9. Germline loops: CDR1 MNHEY, CDR2 SVGEGT. CDR3 size: 17 residues.

V and J are TRBV4-2 and TRBJ2-7, with no clear D. V lost 4 bases to trimming and J lost 3 bases, with 13 bases between them. CDR1 and CDR2 (germline): LGHNA, YNFKEQ. This CDR3 is built from 14 residues. The CDR3 loop reads CASSPVAKGYEQYF. The CDR3 DNA is TGTGCCAGCAGCCCCGTAGCCAAAGGCTACGAGCAGTACTTC.

The V call is TRBV24-1, the J call TRBJ2-1, with D maybe TRBD1 (8 bases). Germline V gene lookup returns CDR1 KGHDR and CDR2 SFDVKD. This CDR3 region has 14 residues. V dropped 5 bases and J dropped 6 bases, with 13 bases sitting between them. This CDR3 reads CATSVTGGGNEQFF. CDR3 coding DNA: TGTGCCACCAGTGTAACAGGGGGGGGCAATGAGCAGTTCTTC.

This clone turned up a few times. The rearrangement uses TRBV4-3 and TRBJ2-3; 11 nucleotides align to TRBD1. CDR3 length: 16 residues. V was pared by 0 bases and J by 4 bases, with 3 bases of the junction left unmatched. Germline V gene data show CDR1 as LGHNA and CDR2 as YSLEER. CDR3 in DNA: TGCGCCAGCAGCCAAGATCCGGGACAGGGGGCAGATACGCAGTATTTT. Translated: CASSQDPGQGADTQYF.

This rearrangement joins TRBV15 to TRBJ2-7; D ambiguous. The CDR3 loop spans 15 amino acids. V was cut by 0 bases and J by 3 bases, with 12 bases left in between. Looked up from germline, CDR1 is LNHNV and CDR2 is YYDKDF (reference sequence). CDR3 region: CATSRDVVSYYEQYF. DNA for the CDR3: TGTGCCACCAGCAGAGATGTCGTCAGTTACTACGAGCAGTACTTC.

The V call is TRBV18, the J call TRBJ2-7; D possibly corresponds to TRBD1 (6 bases). This CDR3 has 15 residues. V lost 2 bases and J lost 6, with 17 bases in between. Germline lookup yields CDR1 KGHSH and CDR2 LQKENI. CDR3 residues: CASSPEGYRVGEQYF. The CDR3 bases are TGTGCCAGCTCACCAGAAGGGTACAGGGTCGGCGAGCAGTACTTC.

This clone was picked up many times. The chain employs TRBV7-9 and TRBJ2-1; D possibly corresponds to TRBD2 (7 bases). The CDR3 totals 16 residues. CDR1 is SEHNR, CDR2 FQNEAQ, per germline (reference sequence). Trimming shortened V by 1 base and J by 7 bases, and 17 bases separated the two germline ends. The CDR3 bases are TGTGCCAGCAGCTTAGGAGTCCGGGGGGCCCGAAATGAGCAGTTCTTC. This codes for CASSLGVRGARNEQFF.

This clone was seen just once. The rearrangement joins TRBV9 to TRBJ2-6; D may be TRBD1 (5 bases). There are 17 residues in the CDR3. The germline V gene encodes CDR1 SGDLS and CDR2 YYNGEE. V was pared by 0 bases and J by 4 bases, with 14 bases between. CDR3 sequence reads: CASSVAQAAGGANVLTF. The CDR3 DNA sequence: TGTGCCAGCAGCGTAGCACAGGCGGCCGGGGGGGCCAACGTCCTGACTTTC.

The CDR3 nucleotides read TGTGCCTGGAGTGTACTCGGTACGAGTACGCAGTATTTT. This sequence encodes CAWSVLGTSTQYF. The gene calls are TRBV30 and TRBJ2-3; D gene uncertain. The CDR3 totals 13 residues. Germline V lookup: CDR1 GTSNPN, CDR2 SVGIG (reference sequence). V lost 0 bases, J lost 8 bases, and 12 bases lay in between.

The CDR3 loop reads CASSSHTGTSGPYEQYF. The CDR3 nucleotides read TGTGCCAGCAGCTCCCACACCGGGACTAGCGGACCCTACGAGCAGTACTTC. This rearrangement joins TRBV7-2 to TRBJ2-7, with 11 nucleotides matching TRBD2. Germline V gene lookup returns CDR1 SGHTA and CDR2 FQGNSA. The CDR3 is 17 amino acids. With V trimmed by 4 bases and J by 2 bases, 10 bases remained unmatched.

Concerning this clone: Other DNA sequences in the sample encode the same CDR3. This chain links TRBV7-2 with TRBJ1-1; possible D gene TRBD1, 6 bases. CDR1 and CDR2 (germline): SGHTA, FQGNSA. V was shortened by 4 bases and J by 5 bases, with 8 bases between the two germline ends. The CDR3 is made up of 12 amino acids. The CDR3 bases are TGTGCCAGCAGCTCACAGGGTACTGAAGCTTTCTTT. Its translation is CASSSQGTEAFF.

The chain combines TRBV28 with TRBJ1-2; no reliable D call. Trimming took 2 bases from V and 3 from J, leaving 10 bases between them. The CDR3 consists of 14 residues. Germline CDR1 reads MDHEN; CDR2 reads SYDVKM. The CDR3 spells CASSLKFPYYGYTF. The CDR3 coding sequence is TGTGCCAGCAGTTTAAAATTTCCCTACTATGGCTACACCTTC.

The rearrangement uses TRBV10-2 and TRBJ2-2; D gene unclear. Trimming removed 2 bases from V and 0 bases from J, with 10 bases in between. The CDR3 loop spans 16 amino acids. In germline, CDR1 is WSHSY, CDR2 SAAADI. CDR3 in DNA: TGCGCCAGCAGTGAGACCTACCGAACGAACACCGGGGAGCTGTTTTTT. Translation gives CASSETYRTNTGELFF.

This clone occurred many times. This chain joins TRBV6-1 and TRBJ2-7; TRBD2 matches 13 bases. Looked up from germline, CDR1 is MNHNS and CDR2 is SASEGT. With 1 base clipped from V and 6 bases from J, the junction kept 3 bases outside the gene matches. The CDR3 totals 15 residues. CDR3 DNA: TGTGCCAGCAGTGAAGGGACTAGCGGGAGTAGCGAGCAGTACTTC. Translation: CASSEGTSGSSEQYF.